The T cell receptor (beta chain) under discussion was sequenced for a study of T cell responses to AZD1222 COVID-19 vaccine. Study results and caveats: Scientists sampled the repertoires only once the peak T cell response had passed. Mostly white British, mostly female donors; authors suggested clonal diversity may be underestimated. Reportedly, nearly half the spike-specific TCRs target unmutated variant regions.

CDR1 and CDR2 from the germline V gene are LNHDA and SQIVND (reference sequence). The CDR3 covers 15 residues. V lost 4 bases to trimming and J lost 2 bases; unmatched junction nucleotides: 5. To note about this clone: Its antigen remains unidentified.

Produced via immunoSEQ multiplex PCR; TCRdb's table is partial and in-frame only. The data contain some 160,000 clones, 90% to 95% of them singletons. The J gene is TRBJ1-5, the V gene TRBV19; 7 bases line up with TRBD1. This TCR came from an adult in good health. The sequenced sample was peripheral blood, obtained on day 0 of AZD1222 vaccination. The CDR3 loop is CASSNRGSGNQPQHF. The CDR3 DNA sequence: TGTGCCAGTAGTAACAGGGGTAGCGGCAATCAGCCCCAGCATTTT.